This T cell receptor (beta chain) was observed in a study of cytomegalovirus exposure and HLA in healthy donors. Study context: Earlier results showed 90 million to 120 million unique TCR beta sequences derived from approximately 180 million T cells. Points from the study as a whole: Presence/absence analyses assumed roughly uniform sequencing depth across donors, which may not hold. Earlier analysis yielded a pattern in which most TCR beta V segments were productive about 90% or about 30% of the time. In a later analysis, across HLA loci, associated TCR counts were highest for DRB1, lowest for HLA-C.

Use of 60 Vbeta and 13 Jbeta primers characterized the PCR. Produced via immunoSEQ multiplex PCR; TCRdb's table is partial and in-frame only. The sample carries tens of thousands of clones, approximately 81% recorded once. V shed 4 bases and J shed 8 bases, with 11 bases lying between them. This CDR3 region has 12 residues. CDR1 is MNHNS and CDR2 is SASEGT in the germline V gene. With respect to this clone: Its cognate antigen is unknown.

The chain uses TRBV6-1 and TRBJ1-2; D is uncertain. The sequencing sample was made of PBMCs. The origin of this receptor is a girl between 2 and 10 years old in good health and CMV-seropositive. The CDR3 DNA reads TGTGCCAGCAGTGTGCGCGGGCCGGGCTACACCTTC. It encodes CASSVRGPGYTF.